These T cell receptor beta chains were read from a single sample in a study of Ad26.COV2.S vaccination and SARS-CoV-2 variants. Sequenced by immunoSEQ multiplex PCR; TCRdb stores in-frame clones only, minus some. The data contain 380,000 or so clones, around 90% of them singletons. This material consisted of peripheral blood, taken in a trial of Ad26.COV2.S vaccine versus placebo. The origin of the receptors is a person aged 18 to 59 who received the Ad26.COV2.S COVID-19 vaccine or a placebo. CDR3s include the opening cysteine and the closing phenylalanine or tryptophan. D genes are given only for firm matches. Not every row has a clone size; where given, it reads once, few, many or a size class.

clone_size | j_call | v_call | d_call | cdr3_nt | cdr3_aa
- | TRBJ2-1 | TRBV9 | TRBD2 | TGTGCCAGCAGCGCTTGGCGGGCTAGCGGGTACAATGAGCAGTTCTTC | CASSAWRASGYNEQFF
- | TRBJ1-2 | TRBV7-8 | - | TGTGCCAGCACCACATACGGACAGAACTATGGCTACACCTTC | CASTTYGQNYGYTF
- | TRBJ2-4 | TRBV19 | - | TGTGCCAGTACCACCCACGCGGGACCTATAGCCAAAAACATTCAGTACTTC | CASTTHAGPIAKNIQYF
few | TRBJ2-7 | TRBV5-1 | - | TGCGCCAGCAGCTCAGGCCGGACAGACCGAAGCAACGAGCAGTACTTC | CASSSGRTDRSNEQYF
- | TRBJ2-7 | TRBV7-3 | - | TGTGCCAGCAGCTTATCTAGGGAAAACTACGAGCAGTACTTC | CASSLSRENYEQYF
few | TRBJ1-2 | TRBV6-1 | - | TGTGCCAGCAGTGAAGCAACCGGCTACACCTTC | CASSEATGYTF
once | TRBJ2-5 | TRBV28 | - | TGTGCCAGCAGTTCCGGGTTATCAAGAGAGACCCAGTACTTC | CASSSGLSRETQYF
- | TRBJ1-5 | TRBV6-2/TRBV6-3 | - | TGTGCCAGCAGTCTCTATGAGAAGTCTCAGCCCCAGCATTTT | CASSLYEKSQPQHF
once | TRBJ2-1 | TRBV29-1 | - | TGCAGCGTCTCTAGCGTCCACAATGAGCAGTTCTTC | CSVSSVHNEQFF
once | TRBJ1-6 | TRBV14 | - | TGTGCCAGCAGCTCTGCTCGGCGGTATAATTCACCCCTCCACTTT | CASSSARRYNSPLHF
- | TRBJ2-1 | TRBV27 | - | TGTGCCAGCAGTTACGGACGCTACAATGAGCAGTTCTTC | CASSYGRYNEQFF
- | TRBJ2-6 | TRBV7-3 | - | TGTGCCAGCACCCAATCACCTAGCTCTGGGGCCAACGTCCTGACTTTC | CASTQSPSSGANVLTF
- | TRBJ2-1 | TRBV7-2 | - | TGTGCCAGCAGCATAATAGGACCGCAAGTTGAGCAGTTCTTC | CASSIIGPQVEQFF
- | TRBJ1-1 | TRBV27 | - | TGTGCCAGCAGTTTTCGTTCCCAGAACACTGAAGCTTTCTTT | CASSFRSQNTEAFF
- | TRBJ2-3 | TRBV28 | - | TGTGCCAGCAGTTTAAAGCGGAGCACAGATACGCAGTATTTT | CASSLKRSTDTQYF
- | TRBJ1-5 | TRBV19 | TRBD1 | TGTGCCACCTCAGGGGGCATGAGCAATCAGCCCCAGCATTTT | CATSGGMSNQPQHF
- | TRBJ1-4 | TRBV9 | - | TGTGCCAGCAGCGCCGAGAAGGGGTGCTGGGTTCTTAATGAAAAACTGTTTTTT | CASSAEKGCWVLNEKLFF
- | TRBJ2-7 | TRBV5-1 | - | TGCGCCAGCAGCTTCGGGGGCTACGAAGAGCAGTACTTC | CASSFGGYEEQYF
- | TRBJ2-3 | TRBV7-2 | - | TGTGCCAGCAGCTTATCATCCGGGGCAGATACGCAGTATTTT | CASSLSSGADTQYF
- | TRBJ2-2 | TRBV19 | TRBD1 | TGTGCCAGTAGTAACCGGGACAGACACACCGGGGAGCTGTTTTTT | CASSNRDRHTGELFF
- | TRBJ1-2 | TRBV5-4 | - | TGTGCCAGCAGCTTGGGGAGGGGGGACTATGGCTACACCTTC | CASSLGRGDYGYTF
- | TRBJ1-1 | TRBV9 | - | TGTGCCAGCAGCAAACTGAACACTGAAGCTTTCTTT | CASSKLNTEAFF
- | TRBJ1-2 | TRBV20-1 | - | TGCGGACGAGCGGGGTACTATGGCTACACCTTC | CGRAGYYGYTF
- | TRBJ2-7 | TRBV27 | TRBD1 | TGTGCCAGCAGTTTACAGGGACAGGCAGTAGTCTACGAGCAGTACTTC | CASSLQGQAVVYEQYF
- | TRBJ2-7 | TRBV21-1 | - | TGTGCCAGCAGCAAAGTGGGGGAACGGGACTGCGAGCAGTACTTC | CASSKVGERDCEQYF
once | TRBJ1-5 | TRBV7-8 | - | TGTGCCAGCAGCCAAACCCTGAGGTGGTCCAATCAGCCCCAGCATTTT | CASSQTLRWSNQPQHF
- | TRBJ2-1 | TRBV11-1 | - | TGTGCCAGCAGCTCTCCAGGGGGGATTTGGGATGAGCAGTTCTTC | CASSSPGGIWDEQFF
- | TRBJ1-1 | TRBV30 | - | TGTGCCTGGCTTAAAAGGGAGTTGAACACTGAAGCTTTCTTT | CAWLKRELNTEAFF
- | TRBJ2-1 | TRBV28 | - | TGTGCCAGCGTGAGGGATAACAATGAGCAGTTCTTC | CASVRDNNEQFF
- | TRBJ2-1 | TRBV7-9 | TRBD2 | TGTGCCAGCAGCCCTAGCGGGATTTACAATGAGCAGTTCTTC | CASSPSGIYNEQFF
- | TRBJ1-1 | TRBV7-2 | - | TGTGCCAGCAGCTTAGCGATGGGGAGGAACACTGAAGCTTTCTTT | CASSLAMGRNTEAFF
- | TRBJ1-6 | TRBV3-1/TRBV3-2 | - | TGTGCCAGCAGCCAAGACAGCCGAAATTCACCCCTCCACTTT | CASSQDSRNSPLHF
- | TRBJ1-4 | TRBV27 | - | TGTGCCAGCAGGCTAACGACGGGAACCTATAACGTAGCAACTAATGAAAAACTGTTTTTT | CASRLTTGTYNVATNEKLFF
- | TRBJ1-1 | TRBV27 | - | TGTGCCAGCAGTTCGGCAATGAACACTGAAGCTTTCTTT | CASSSAMNTEAFF
- | TRBJ1-1 | TRBV5-1 | - | TGCGCCAGCAGCTACAACGGGGGGAACACTGAAGCTTTCTTT | CASSYNGGNTEAFF
- | TRBJ2-1 | TRBV5-6 | TRBD2 | TGTGCCAGCAGCGCATCCGGGGGGAGCTCCTACAATGAGCAGTTCTTC | CASSASGGSSYNEQFF
- | TRBJ2-7 | TRBV4-2 | - | TGTGCCAGCAGCGCCCGGACAAACTCGGCTATGGACTACGAGCAGTACTTC | CASSARTNSAMDYEQYF
- | TRBJ1-5 | TRBV19 | TRBD1 | TGTGCCAGTAGTATAGACAGGGGGCCGCCCCAGCATTTT | CASSIDRGPPQHF
once | TRBJ1-5 | TRBV7-9 | - | TGTGCCAGCAGCTTAGAGGCCAATCAGCCCCAGCATTTT | CASSLEANQPQHF
- | TRBJ1-3 | TRBV6-5 | - | TGTGCCAGCAGCCGGAATAACAGATACACCATATATTTT | CASSRNNRYTIYF
- | TRBJ2-3 | TRBV6-5 | TRBD2 | TGTGCCAGCAGTTATGGTGGCGGGGGGAGGAGGGATACGCAGTATTTT | CASSYGGGGRRDTQYF
- | TRBJ2-1 | TRBV19 | TRBD2 | TGTGCCAGTAGTGGACTAGCGGGGGGCTACAATGAGCAGTTCTTC | CASSGLAGGYNEQFF
- | TRBJ1-5 | TRBV10-3 | - | TGTGCCATCAGTTCAGGGGAAGGTCAGCCCCAGCATTTT | CAISSGEGQPQHF
- | TRBJ1-1 | TRBV15 | - | TGTGCCACCAGCAGAGGGGGGACTGAAGCTTTCTTT | CATSRGGTEAFF
- | TRBJ2-5 | TRBV7-2 | TRBD2 | TGTGCCAGCAGCTTGAGCCTAGCGGGAATAGAGACCCAGTACTTC | CASSLSLAGIETQYF
- | TRBJ1-6 | TRBV14 | - | TGTGCCAGCAGCCAAGCCCCAACAGATAATTCACCCCTCCACTTT | CASSQAPTDNSPLHF
- | TRBJ1-2 | TRBV27 | TRBD1 | TGTGCCAGCAGTCCACGGACAGGGGGGAACTATGGCTACACCTTC | CASSPRTGGNYGYTF
- | TRBJ2-7 | TRBV6-4 | TRBD2 | TGTGCCAGCAGTCCTCTAGCGGGAGAGGTCGGCGAGCAGTACTTC | CASSPLAGEVGEQYF
- | TRBJ2-3 | TRBV7-2 | - | TGTGCCAGCACCCTAGCATTTGGGGAGCCCACAGATACGCAGTATTTT | CASTLAFGEPTDTQYF
- | TRBJ1-3 | TRBV9 | - | TGTGCCAGCAGCGTAGGCCAGTTCTCTGGAAACACCATATATTTT | CASSVGQFSGNTIYF
- | TRBJ2-7 | TRBV7-2 | - | TGTGCCAGCAGCTTTCAGGGCGCAGTGGGTGCTTACGAGCAGTACTTC | CASSFQGAVGAYEQYF
- | TRBJ2-2 | TRBV6-5 | - | TGTGCCAGCGGGCGGAACACCGGGGAGCTGTTTTTT | CASGRNTGELFF
- | TRBJ1-4 | TRBV19 | TRBD1 | TGTGCCAGTAGTCCCAGGACAGGGGCACGGACTAATGAAAAACTGTTTTTT | CASSPRTGARTNEKLFF
- | TRBJ1-2 | TRBV29-1 | - | TGCAGCGTTGAAATTGAGGATCTTAACTATGGCTACACCTTC | CSVEIEDLNYGYTF
- | TRBJ2-2 | TRBV19 | - | TGTGCCAGTAGTATAGATGGATGGGCCCGGGGCACCGGGGAGCTGTTTTTT | CASSIDGWARGTGELFF
few | TRBJ2-7 | TRBV6-5 | TRBD1 | TGTGCCAGCAGACACACAGGGGTTCGGGCCTACGAGCAGTACTTC | CASRHTGVRAYEQYF
few | TRBJ1-1 | TRBV30 | - | TGTGCCTGGAGTCCACACGGTACGGAAGCTTTCTTT | CAWSPHGTEAFF
once | TRBJ2-3 | TRBV7-2 | TRBD1 | TGTGCCAGCAGCTTGTCGACAGGGTCCACAGATACGCAGTATTTT | CASSLSTGSTDTQYF
- | TRBJ2-7 | TRBV6-5 | - | TGTGCCAGCAGCCCCCCCGGGGGAGCTCGCTACGAGCAGTACTTC | CASSPPGGARYEQYF
- | TRBJ2-7 | TRBV9 | - | TGTGCCAGCAGCGTTGAGATTAGGGCAGGGGACGAGCAGTACTTC | CASSVEIRAGDEQYF